The 19 T cell receptor beta chains given below trace back to one sample, sequenced in a study of human T cells and chemical hapten exposure. Using its own MiXCR run on the RACE reads, TCRdb lists one record per CDR3 protein. The profile covers tens of thousands of distinct CDR3 sequences, with roughly a tenth appearing a single time and around 15% taken by the ten largest. The time point was: patch test 2, 6 weeks after DPC sensitization. The treatment was: therapeutic diphenylcyclopropenone sensitization with weekly scalp DPC. RNA extraction used unfractionated whole blood as the source of total RNA. The specimen comprised whole blood, sampled in connection with sensitization to the hapten diphenylcyclopropenone (DPC). These receptors were obtained from a woman between 25 and 40 years old with alopecia areata. Some clones in this sample may be carry-over from other donors' samples.

Ten or more counts support this clonotype. The CDR3 DNA reads as TGTGCCAGCAGTTCCCCACAGGGAAGGTTCACAGATACGCAGTATTTT. Its protein product is CASSSPQGRFTDTQYF. The chain couples TRBV28 to TRBJ2-3, with D possibly TRBD1 on 6 matching bases. The CDR3 is 16 residues long. V was trimmed by 4 bases and J by 2 bases, leaving 16 bases between them. The V gene's germline CDR1 is MDHEN and CDR2 SYDVKM.

V gene TRBV7-2 combines with J gene TRBJ2-7, with D perhaps matching TRBD1 (5 bases). This CDR3 has 15 residues. Germline V gives CDR1 SGHTA, CDR2 FQGNSA. V was pared by 5 bases and J by 2 bases, with 16 bases between. In DNA, the CDR3 is TGTGCCAGCAGCCCCGAGACAGCCTCTACCTACGAGCAGTACTTC. The encoded protein is CASSPETASTYEQYF. The full variable domain, with the rest looked up from reference TRBV7-2 and TRBJ2-7, is GAGVSQSPSNKVTEKGKDVELRCDPISGHTALYWYRQSLGQGLEFLIYFQGNSAPDKSGLPSDRFSAERTGGSVSTLTIQRTQQEDSAVYLCASSPETASTYEQYFGPGTRLTVT.

This clonotype was recorded at least ten times. This sequence joins TRBV5-5 and TRBJ2-7; 9 bases line up with TRBD1. Looked up from germline, CDR1 is SGHKS and CDR2 is YYEKEE (reference sequence). The CDR3 extends over 15 amino acids. J gave up 6 bases and V 2 bases, and 9 bases lay outside the gene matches. This chain's CDR3 is CASSFSGQGFSEQYF. The CDR3 bases are TGTGCCAGCAGCTTTTCCGGACAGGGGTTTTCCGAGCAGTACTTC.

This clonotype was counted only a few times. The rearrangement joins TRBV7-8 to TRBJ1-1, with a tentative D call TRBD1 (5 bases). Germline V lookup: CDR1 SGHVS, CDR2 FQNEAQ. The CDR3 is 18 residues long. The V gene lost 1 base and the J gene lost 0 bases, with 18 bases spanning the gap. The CDR3 coding sequence is TGTGCCAGCAGCTTAGGTAGCAGGGACGGATTTATGAACACTGAAGCTTTCTTT. Its protein is CASSLGSRDGFMNTEAFF.

This clonotype appeared many times. The chain uses TRBV7-9 and TRBJ2-3; D uncertain. CDR1 SEHNR and CDR2 FQNEAQ come from the germline V gene (reference sequence). The CDR3 totals 12 residues. The V gene lost 1 base and the J gene lost 6 bases, with 5 bases spanning the gap. The CDR3 spells CASSLGPDTQYF. CDR3 coding DNA: TGTGCCAGCAGCTTAGGTCCGGATACGCAGTATTTT.

This clonotype appeared many times. The rearrangement uses TRBV29-1 and TRBJ2-5; no clear D. Germline V CDR1 and CDR2: SQVTM, ANQGSEA. The CDR3 extends over 11 amino acids. The V end was cut by 6 bases, the J end by 4 bases, with 9 bases between. The CDR3, as DNA: TGCAGCGTCGAAAGAATAGAGACCCAGTACTTC. It encodes CSVERIETQYF.

This clonotype occurred many times. This chain connects TRBV7-2 to TRBJ2-6, with 10 bases lining up with TRBD2. The J segment lost 1 base and the V segment lost 5 bases, leaving 5 bases of the junction unmatched. This CDR3 spans 17 amino acids. The V gene's germline CDR1 is SGHTA and CDR2 FQGNSA. The CDR3 protein is CASSRLAGASGANVLTF. For the CDR3, the DNA is TGTGCCAGCAGCCGTCTAGCGGGGGCATCTGGGGCCAACGTCCTGACTTTC.

This clonotype was detected only a few times. J is TRBJ2-2 and V is TRBV3-1; D not resolved. Germline V CDR1 and CDR2: LGHDT, YNNKEL (reference sequence). The germline V and J ends were trimmed by 3 bases and 6 bases, with 11 bases remaining between them. The CDR3 is 14 residues long. DNA for the CDR3: TGTGCCAGCAGCCAGAGACTTGCGGCCGGGGAGCTGTTTTTT. It translates to CASSQRLAAGELFF.

The chain is built from TRBV7-2 and TRBJ2-7; TRBD1 agrees at 7 bases. From germline, CDR1 is SGHTA and CDR2 FQGNSA. The CDR3 is made up of 13 amino acids. Trimming removed 5 bases from V and 7 bases from J; junction bases left unmatched: 8. CDR3 DNA sequence: TGTGCCAGCAGCCCACGGGACAGATCGGAGCAGTACTTC. Its translation: CASSPRDRSEQYF.

This chain links TRBV28 with TRBJ2-7; 7 bases are a match to TRBD1. Germline CDR1 is MDHEN and CDR2 is SYDVKM. V gave up 6 bases and J gave up 2 bases; unmatched junction bases: 4. The CDR3 has 13 residues. In DNA form, the CDR3 reads TGTGCCAGCAGGATACAGGGGCCCTACGAGCAGTACTTC. It translates to CASRIQGPYEQYF.

In this sample, this clonotype turned up many times. This sequence joins TRBV5-5 and TRBJ2-1; D remains ambiguous. The CDR3 totals 11 residues. Trimming stripped 1 base from V and 10 bases from J, with 6 bases between. Germline CDR1 SGHKS, CDR2 YYEKEE (reference sequence). The CDR3 loop reads CASSLSREQFF. The CDR3 DNA follows: TGTGCCAGCAGCTTGTCCAGGGAGCAGTTCTTC.

This clonotype was observed at least ten times. This rearrangement joins TRBV7-2 to TRBJ2-4, with 10 bases identical to TRBD1. The ends lost 1 base at V and 4 bases at J; junction bases unmatched: 4. This CDR3 comprises 16 residues. The germline gives CDR1 SGHTA, CDR2 FQGNSA. CDR3 region: CASSLDGTGAKNIQYF. DNA of the CDR3: TGTGCCAGCAGCTTAGATGGGACAGGGGCAAAAAACATTCAGTACTTC.

The chain carries TRBV5-1 and TRBJ2-7; 8 bases agree with TRBD1. Trimming cost V 0 bases and J 5 bases; bases outside gene matches: 7. Germline V gene data show CDR1 as SGHRS and CDR2 as YFSETQ. The CDR3 runs to 15 residues. The CDR3 sequence: CASSLAGTGVNEQYF. CDR3 DNA: TGCGCCAGCAGCTTGGCCGGGACAGGCGTCAACGAGCAGTACTTC.

The gene calls are TRBV30 and TRBJ1-6; the D gene is possibly TRBD1 (5 bases). CDR1 and CDR2 (germline): GTSNPN, SVGIG (reference sequence). Trimming left V 5 bases short and J 7 bases short, with 6 bases between. The CDR3 covers 11 residues. The CDR3 DNA reads as TGTGCCTGGGGGGGGAATTCACCCCTCCACTTT. It translates to CAWGGNSPLHF.

J is TRBJ2-1 and V is TRBV7-8, with D unclear. The CDR3 is made up of 12 amino acids. The ends were cut back, 1 base at V and 9 bases at J, with 7 bases in the middle. The germline V gene has CDR1 SGHVS and CDR2 FQNEAQ. This CDR3 reads CASSLGRIEQFF. Written as DNA, the CDR3 is TGTGCCAGCAGCTTAGGACGGATTGAGCAGTTCTTC.

This clonotype has a count of ten or more. The chain joins TRBV20-1 to TRBJ2-3; 9 bases align to TRBD2. The germline gives CDR1 DFQATT, CDR2 SNEGSKA (reference sequence). Trimming at V came to 5 bases and at J to 4 bases, leaving 10 bases not matched to a gene. The CDR3 extends over 15 amino acids. CDR3 in DNA: TGCAGTGCTGGCGGGGGACTAGCCGGTTCAGATACGCAGTATTTT. It is translated as CSAGGGLAGSDTQYF.

This clonotype was found a few times. The genes are TRBV6-5 and TRBJ2-3, with no clear D. V lost 7 bases and J lost 6, with 11 bases in between. This CDR3 comprises 12 residues. Per the germline V gene, CDR1 is MNHEY and CDR2 is SVGAGI. The CDR3 region is CASNPPGDTQYF. Written as DNA, the CDR3 is TGTGCCAGCAACCCACCCGGGGATACGCAGTATTTT.

This clonotype showed up just once. The chain has TRBV7-2 and TRBJ1-3; D gene unclear. V lost 2 bases and J lost 0, with 8 bases in between. CDR3 length: 15 amino acids. Germline CDR1 SGHTA, CDR2 FQGNSA. CDR3 loop: CASSLRESSGNTIYF. CDR3 DNA sequence: TGTGCCAGCAGCTTACGAGAAAGCTCTGGAAACACCATATATTTT.

This clonotype was observed a few times. This chain joins TRBV7-9 and TRBJ2-3; TRBD1 aligns across 8 bases. The CDR3 runs to 15 residues. The V gene end was trimmed by 4 bases and the J gene end by 3 bases; junction bases not matched to a gene: 6. Germline V gene lookup returns CDR1 SEHNR and CDR2 FQNEAQ (reference sequence). Here the CDR3 DNA reads TGTGCCAGCAGCTCACAGGGGGTGAAGACAGATACGCAGTATTTT. Its translation: CASSSQGVKTDTQYF.